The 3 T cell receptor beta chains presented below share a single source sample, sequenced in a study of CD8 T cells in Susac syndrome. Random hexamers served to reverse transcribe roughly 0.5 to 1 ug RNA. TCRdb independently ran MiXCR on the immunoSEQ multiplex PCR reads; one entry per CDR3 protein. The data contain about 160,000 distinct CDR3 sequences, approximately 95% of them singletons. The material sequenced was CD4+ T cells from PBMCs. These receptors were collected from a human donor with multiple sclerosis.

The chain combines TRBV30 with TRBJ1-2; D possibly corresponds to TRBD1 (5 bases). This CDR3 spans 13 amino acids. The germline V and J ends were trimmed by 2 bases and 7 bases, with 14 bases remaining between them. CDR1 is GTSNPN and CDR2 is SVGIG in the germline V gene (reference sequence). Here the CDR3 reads CAWSPDSVFGYTF. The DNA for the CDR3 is TGTGCCTGGAGTCCTGACAGTGTCTTTGGCTACACCTTC.

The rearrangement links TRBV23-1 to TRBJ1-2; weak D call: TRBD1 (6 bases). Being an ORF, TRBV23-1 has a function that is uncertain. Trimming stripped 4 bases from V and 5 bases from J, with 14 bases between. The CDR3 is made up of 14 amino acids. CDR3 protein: CASSPTGRPYGYTF. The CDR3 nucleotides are TGCGCCAGCAGTCCCACAGGGCGTCCTTATGGCTACACCTTC.

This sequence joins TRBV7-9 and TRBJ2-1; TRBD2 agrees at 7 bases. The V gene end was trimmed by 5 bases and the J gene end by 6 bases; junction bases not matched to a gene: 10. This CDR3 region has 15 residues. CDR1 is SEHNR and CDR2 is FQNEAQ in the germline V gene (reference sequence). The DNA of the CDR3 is TGTGCCAGCAGCCTCGCGGGAGTAAAGGCCAATGAGCAGTTCTTC. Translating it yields CASSLAGVKANEQFF.